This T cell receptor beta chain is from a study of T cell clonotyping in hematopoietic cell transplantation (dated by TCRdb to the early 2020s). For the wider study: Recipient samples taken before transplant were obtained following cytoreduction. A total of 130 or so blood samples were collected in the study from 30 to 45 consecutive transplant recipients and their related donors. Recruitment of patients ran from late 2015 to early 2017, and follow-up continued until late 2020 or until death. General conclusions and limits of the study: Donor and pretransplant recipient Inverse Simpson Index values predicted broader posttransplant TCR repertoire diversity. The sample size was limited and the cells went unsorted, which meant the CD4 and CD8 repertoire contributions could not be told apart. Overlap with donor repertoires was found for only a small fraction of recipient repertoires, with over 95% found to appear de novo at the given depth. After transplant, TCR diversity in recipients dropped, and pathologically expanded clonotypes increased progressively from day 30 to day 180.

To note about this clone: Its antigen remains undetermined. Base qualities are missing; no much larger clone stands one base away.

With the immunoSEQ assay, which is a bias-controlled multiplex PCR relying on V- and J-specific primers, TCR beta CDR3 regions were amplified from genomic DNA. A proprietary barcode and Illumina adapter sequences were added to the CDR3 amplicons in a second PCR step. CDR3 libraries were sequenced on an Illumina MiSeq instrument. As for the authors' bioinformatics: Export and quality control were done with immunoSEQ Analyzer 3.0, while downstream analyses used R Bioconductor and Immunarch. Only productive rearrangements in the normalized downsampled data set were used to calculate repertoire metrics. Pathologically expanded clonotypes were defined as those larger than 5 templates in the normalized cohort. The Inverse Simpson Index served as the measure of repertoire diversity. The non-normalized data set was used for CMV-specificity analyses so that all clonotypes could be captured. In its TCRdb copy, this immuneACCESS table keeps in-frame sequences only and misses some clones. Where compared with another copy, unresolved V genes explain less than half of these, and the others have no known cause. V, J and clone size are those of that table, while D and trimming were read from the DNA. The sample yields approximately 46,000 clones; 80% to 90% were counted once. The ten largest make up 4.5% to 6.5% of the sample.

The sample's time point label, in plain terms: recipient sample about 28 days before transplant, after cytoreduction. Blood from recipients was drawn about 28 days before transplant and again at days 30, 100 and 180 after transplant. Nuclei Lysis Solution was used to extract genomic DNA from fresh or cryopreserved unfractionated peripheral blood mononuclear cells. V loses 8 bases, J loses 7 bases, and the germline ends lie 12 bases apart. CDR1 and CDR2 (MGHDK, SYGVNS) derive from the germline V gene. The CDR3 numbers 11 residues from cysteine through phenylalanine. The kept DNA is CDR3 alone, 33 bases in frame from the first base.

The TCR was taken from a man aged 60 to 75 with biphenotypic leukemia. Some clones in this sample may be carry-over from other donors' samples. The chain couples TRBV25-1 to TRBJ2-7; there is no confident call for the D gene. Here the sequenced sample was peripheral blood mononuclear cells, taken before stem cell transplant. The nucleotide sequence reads TGTGCCAGCCGACTGATGGGAGAGCAGTACTTC. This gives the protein CASRLMGEQYF.